This entry is about one T cell receptor beta chain. What it binds is unknown. PCR primers comprised 60 Vbeta and 13 Jbeta primers. This table comes from immunoSEQ multiplex PCR, and its TCRdb copy is limited to in-frame clones, with some not included. The data hold around 94,000 clones, with over 60% observed a single time. The CDR3 runs 16 residues. V shed 0 bases and J 4 bases; nucleotides not matched to a gene: 6. Germline CDR1 reads LGHNA; CDR2 reads YNFKEQ. This record belongs to a study of cytomegalovirus exposure and HLA in healthy donors. Study-wide findings and caveats: A prior analysis recorded that most TCR beta V segments were productive about 87% or about 30% of the time. Several of the most significant clusters were apparently associated with common viral pathogens in a later analysis.

This sequence was found in a woman in her thirties or forties in good health and CMV-seropositive. J is TRBJ2-1 and V is TRBV4-2; TRBD2 agrees at 7 bases. Sequenced: PBMCs. CDR3 sequence: CASSQESRREYNEQFF. The CDR3 nucleotides are TGTGCCAGCAGCCAAGAATCCCGGCGGGAGTACAATGAGCAGTTCTTC.